This section outlines one TCR beta chain sequence together with its context. The specificity of this receptor is unknown. Per-base qualities were not stored, and no clone one base away is much larger. This record belongs to a study of regulatory T cells in long-lasting Graves disease (dated by TCRdb to the early 2020s). In the study overall: Persistent Graves' disease was defined as antithyroid drug treatment for over 5 years with persistently positive TSH receptor autoantibodies. This study used TCR sequencing and RNA sequencing of peripheral blood to compare persistent Graves' disease patients against newly diagnosed Graves' disease patients. The study was conducted in China and was registered as a clinical trial. A total of roughly 35 samples were covered by TCR sequencing, comprising roughly 13 persistent and 20 newly diagnosed Graves' disease patients. In the clinical cohort, patients with persistent Graves' disease had used antithyroid drugs for an average of about 9.4 years. Overall results and qualifications from the work: A larger number of public clonotypes was shared among persistent patients (more than 2,500) than among newly diagnosed patients (about 990). TRBV28, TRBJ1-2 and TRBJ2-5 were preferentially used in persistent disease, while TRBV20-1 and TRBJ2-1 were favored in newly diagnosed disease. Compared with newly diagnosed patients, patients with persistent Graves' disease had lower TCR Shannon entropy and fewer highly expanded clones, which suggests clonal expansion. The authors acknowledged the small sample size as a limitation that may reduce accuracy. Peripheral blood alone was examined, since thyroid tissue, which constituted the primary lesion, could not be accessed. Only the TCR beta chain was sequenced and analyzed.

The library was prepared using multiplex PCR. The listed sequencing device is Illumina HiSeq 4000. CDR3 regions were amplified by Arm-PCR with iRepertoire HTBI primers to construct TCR beta libraries. Gel purification was performed on PCR products prior to sequencing. As for how the authors treated the data: Gene usage analysis of CDR3 amino acid clonotypes used the roughly 60 TRBV and more than 13 TRBJ segments found across samples. COPE and FqMerger were used to merge filtered high-quality paired reads into contigs. Contigs were aligned with BLAST to IMGT TRBV, TRBD and TRBJ reference genes, and CDR3 was defined per IMGT. Any clonotype with a frequency above 0.1% was classified as a highly expanded clone. Repertoire diversity was measured by Shannon entropy, and V-J evenness by the Gini coefficient. A clonotype was considered public if more than one individual shared it. TCRdb reprocessed the public reads (quality trimming at Q25 with fastp, clone calling with MiXCR) and kept in-frame beta chains. All rows with the same CDR3 protein become a single entry with the most common DNA and genes. These V and J calls are TCRdb output, not the study's own analysis. Recorded for this sample are about 470,000 distinct CDR3 sequences; roughly 20% of them occurred a single time. The leading ten clones occupy under 9% of the sample.

What the time point label conveys for this sample: persistent/refractory GD, antithyroid drugs over 5 years with positive TRAb. RNA was extracted from PBMCs in TRIzol for both TCR sequencing and RNA sequencing. The diagnosis of Graves' disease was made according to American Thyroid Association guidelines. Recruitment of patients was carried out at an endocrinology department in Xi'an, China. From each patient, 8 to 10 milliliters of peripheral blood was collected into an EDTA anticoagulant tube. Ficoll Paque Plus density gradient separation was used to isolate PBMCs, and no further T cell sorting was done. An Agilent 2100 Bioanalyzer and agarose gel were used to check RNA quality, while a NanoDrop 2000 measured RNA concentration. CDR1 and CDR2 are drawn from the germline V gene: MNHEY, SVGEGT. V is shortened by 2 bases, J by 0 bases, and the region joining them spans 17 bases. The CDR3 contains 18 residues, cysteine and phenylalanine counted. Only CDR3 DNA is held: 54 bases, read in frame from base 1.

The starting material was peripheral blood mononuclear cells (PBMCs), obtained when the disease was refractory, from a patient treated with antithyroid drugs. The chain is assembled from TRBV6-2 or TRBV6-3 and TRBJ1-3; perhaps TRBD1 is the D gene, with 6 bases matching. The receptor was isolated from a female donor with Graves disease. The CDR3 region reads CASSYLRAGAHSGNTIYF. The DNA sequence is given as TGTGCCAGCAGTTACCTTAGGGCAGGGGCCCACTCTGGAAACACCATATATTTT.